This T cell receptor beta chain was obtained from a study of response to subunit inactivated influenza vaccine (dated by TCRdb to about 2018). Turning to the overall study: The study used deep quantitative T cell receptor repertoire profiling to track responses to a trivalent subunit inactivated influenza vaccine. Broader findings and caveats from the paper: The authors proposed that each seasonal influenza vaccination may bring in only a limited number of new T cells.

Including the terminal cysteine and phenylalanine, the CDR3 comprises 15 residues. Just the 45-base CDR3 DNA is kept, in frame starting at base 1. After removal of 5 bases from V and 4 bases from J, the junction retains 9 bases not matched to a gene. Via the germline V gene (reference sequence), CDR1 is DFQATT and CDR2 SNEGSKA. The protocol used for the library was RT-PCR. The listed sequencing device is Illumina HiSeq 2500. TCRdb took the public reads, trimmed them with fastp at Q25, ran MiXCR for clone calling and kept in-frame beta chains. Each CDR3 protein gets just one entry, which takes the most common genes and DNA from the rows behind it. A total of around 520,000 distinct CDR3 sequences appear in this sample, about 25% of them only once. The top ten constitute about 1.9% of the sample. This clonotype has more than one count but fewer than ten. Its antigen is unknown. No base qualities exist here, and no much larger clone lies one base off it.

The clonotype originates from a man over 45 who received an inactivated influenza vaccine. Donor details come from another sample of the same person, matched by shared clones. The rearranged chain carries TRBV20-1 and TRBJ2-1; 9 central bases correspond to TRBD2. The sample consisted of CD4+ T cells sorted from PBMCs, taken about 5 days after vaccination. The CDR3 corresponds to CSAGGGRASYNEQFF. The DNA is as follows: TGCAGTGCTGGGGGCGGGAGGGCAAGTTACAATGAGCAGTTCTTC.